The present TCR beta chain was sequenced within a study of blood T cell repertoires in COVID-19. Study at large: Samples came from the United States, Italy and Spain, spanning acute and convalescent COVID-19.

This CDR3 is 13 amino acids long. Germline CDR1 reads LGHDT; CDR2 reads YNNKEL (reference sequence). The V and J ends lost 0 bases and 1 base respectively, with 4 bases between them. All enrollees were roughly 18 to 89 years old and from under 25 US areas. Cohort assignment relied on participant-reported clinical history. As handled by the study authors: Estimated nucleated cell counts came from reference gene primer amplification. The data were produced by immunoSEQ multiplex PCR, yet TCRdb's version contains in-frame clones alone and is incomplete. Clone size and V and J calls were adopted from that table, with D and trimming inferred from the DNA. The sample lists under 300,000 clones, roughly 87% occurring once.

The sample taken for sequencing was PBMCs or T cells enriched from blood (not recorded which). The source is a woman in her 30s with acute COVID-19. This chain links TRBV3-1 (or the pseudogene TRBV3-2) with TRBJ2-7; D not certain. CDR3 sequence (DNA): TGTGCCAGCAGCCAAGATCGGTCCTACGAGCAGTACTTC. It codes for CASSQDRSYEQYF.